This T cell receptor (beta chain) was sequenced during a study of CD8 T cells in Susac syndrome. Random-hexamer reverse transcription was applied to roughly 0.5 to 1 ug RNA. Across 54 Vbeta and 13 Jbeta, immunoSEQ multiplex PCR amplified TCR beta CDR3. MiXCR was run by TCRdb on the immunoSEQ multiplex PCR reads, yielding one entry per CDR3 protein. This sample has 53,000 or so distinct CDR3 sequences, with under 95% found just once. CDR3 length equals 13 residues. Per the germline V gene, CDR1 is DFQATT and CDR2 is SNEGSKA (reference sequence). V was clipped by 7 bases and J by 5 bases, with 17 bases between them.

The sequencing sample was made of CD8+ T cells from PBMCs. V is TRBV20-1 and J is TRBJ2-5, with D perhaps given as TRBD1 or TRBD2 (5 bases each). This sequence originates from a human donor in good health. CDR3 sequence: CSEKMMGTETQYF. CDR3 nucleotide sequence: TGCAGTGAAAAGATGATGGGGACGGAGACCCAGTACTTC.